This TCR beta chain is drawn from a study of identifying expanded T cells in peripheral blood. The V gene lost 3 bases and the J gene lost 9 bases, with 12 bases spanning the gap. Germline V lookup: CDR1 MNHNS, CDR2 SASEGT. This CDR3 region has 13 residues. Clones were sequenced by immunoSEQ multiplex PCR, and TCRdb holds only the in-frame ones, with some missing. Of some 90,000 clones in the sample, approximately 83% were seen once. This clone has a handful of counts. Its matching antigen is unknown. Study-level points and caveats: Clone count variance between roughly 2-week samples rose with total template count. Over two and four weeks, about 16.4 and 19 clones changed, versus around 1.3 between replicates.

Collection occurred without any documented infections or immune events in donors. The V call is TRBV6-1, the J call TRBJ1-5; TRBD1 is a possible D gene (6 bases). Sequenced input: blood. The receptor was derived from a person aged 18 to 75 in good health. CDR3 protein: CASSDLTGLPQHF. In nucleotides, the CDR3 is TGTGCCAGCAGTGATCTCACAGGGTTGCCCCAGCATTTT.